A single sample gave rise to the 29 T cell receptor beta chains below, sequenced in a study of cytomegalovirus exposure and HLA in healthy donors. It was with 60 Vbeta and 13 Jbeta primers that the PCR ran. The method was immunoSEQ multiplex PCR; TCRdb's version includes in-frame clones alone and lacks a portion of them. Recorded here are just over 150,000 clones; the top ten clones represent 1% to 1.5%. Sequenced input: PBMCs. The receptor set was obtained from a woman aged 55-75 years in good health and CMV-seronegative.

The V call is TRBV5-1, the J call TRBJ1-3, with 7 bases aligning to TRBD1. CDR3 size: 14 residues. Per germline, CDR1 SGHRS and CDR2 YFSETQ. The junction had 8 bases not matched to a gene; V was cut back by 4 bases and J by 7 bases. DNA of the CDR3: TGCGCCAGCAGCATTGGGACAGCTCCGAACACCATATATTTT. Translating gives CASSIGTAPNTIYF.

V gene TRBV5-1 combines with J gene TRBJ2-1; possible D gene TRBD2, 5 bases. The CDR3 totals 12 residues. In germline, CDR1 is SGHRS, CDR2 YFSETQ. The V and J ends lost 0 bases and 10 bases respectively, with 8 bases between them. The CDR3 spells CASSLGSGEQFF. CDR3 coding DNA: TGCGCCAGCAGCTTGGGGTCGGGGGAGCAGTTCTTC.

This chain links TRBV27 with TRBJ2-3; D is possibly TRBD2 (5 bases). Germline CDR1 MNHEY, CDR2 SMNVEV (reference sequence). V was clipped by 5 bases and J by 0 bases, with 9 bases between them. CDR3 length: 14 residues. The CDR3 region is CASSLRTSTDTQYF. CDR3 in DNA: TGTGCCAGCAGTCTCCGGACTAGCACAGATACGCAGTATTTT.

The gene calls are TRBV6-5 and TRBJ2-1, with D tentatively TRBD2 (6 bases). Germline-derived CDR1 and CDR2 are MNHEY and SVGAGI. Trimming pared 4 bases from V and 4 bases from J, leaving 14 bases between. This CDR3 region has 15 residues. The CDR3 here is CASSSGTPTYNEQFF. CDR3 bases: TGTGCCAGCAGTTCCGGGACTCCCACGTACAATGAGCAGTTCTTC.

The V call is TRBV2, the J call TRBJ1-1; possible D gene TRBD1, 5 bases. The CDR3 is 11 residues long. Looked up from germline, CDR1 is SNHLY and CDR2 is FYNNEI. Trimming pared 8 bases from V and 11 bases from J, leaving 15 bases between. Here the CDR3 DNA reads TGTGCCAGCCTGCCAGGGCGTCTTGCTTTCTTT. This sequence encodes CASLPGRLAFF.

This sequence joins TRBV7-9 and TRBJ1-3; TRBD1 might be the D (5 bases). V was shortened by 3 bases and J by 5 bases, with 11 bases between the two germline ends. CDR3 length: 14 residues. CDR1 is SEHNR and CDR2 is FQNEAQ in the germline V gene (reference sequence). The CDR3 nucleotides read TGTGCCAGCAGCTTCCGACAGAACCGAAACACCATATATTTT. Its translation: CASSFRQNRNTIYF. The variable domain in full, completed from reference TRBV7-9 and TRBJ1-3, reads DTGVSQNPRHKITKRGQNVTFRCDPISEHNRLYWYRQTLGQGPEFLTYFQNEAQLEKSRLLSDRFSAERPKGSFSTLEIQRTEQGDSAMYLCASSFRQNRNTIYFGEGSWLTVV.

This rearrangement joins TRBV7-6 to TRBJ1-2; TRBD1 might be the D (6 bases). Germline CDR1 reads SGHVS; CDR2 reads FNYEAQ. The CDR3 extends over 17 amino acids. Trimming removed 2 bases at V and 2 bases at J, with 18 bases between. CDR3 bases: TGTGCCAGCAGCTTACTTAGGGACACCCTTTTAAACTATGGCTACACCTTC. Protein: CASSLLRDTLLNYGYTF.

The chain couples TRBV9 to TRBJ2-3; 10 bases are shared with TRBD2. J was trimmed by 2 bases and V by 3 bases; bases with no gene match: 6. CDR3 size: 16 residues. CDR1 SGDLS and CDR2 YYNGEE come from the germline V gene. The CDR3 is CASSATSGTYTDTQYF. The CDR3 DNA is TGTGCCAGCAGCGCAACTAGCGGGACCTACACAGATACGCAGTATTTT.

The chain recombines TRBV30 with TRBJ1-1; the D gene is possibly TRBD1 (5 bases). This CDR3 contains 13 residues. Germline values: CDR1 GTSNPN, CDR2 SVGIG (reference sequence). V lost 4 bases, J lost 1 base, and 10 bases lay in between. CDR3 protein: CAWNPGQNTEAFF. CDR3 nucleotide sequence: TGTGCCTGGAACCCAGGGCAGAACACTGAAGCTTTCTTT.

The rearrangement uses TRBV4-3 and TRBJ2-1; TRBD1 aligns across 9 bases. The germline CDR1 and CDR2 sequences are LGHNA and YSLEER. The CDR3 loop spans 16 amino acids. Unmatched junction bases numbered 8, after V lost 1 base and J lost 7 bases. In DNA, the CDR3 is TGCGCCAGCAGCCAAGTCCGGGACAGGGCCCGAAATGAGCAGTTCTTC. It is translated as CASSQVRDRARNEQFF.

CDR3 in amino acids: CASSPPPGSTEAFF. The CDR3 coding sequence is TGTGCCAGCTCACCACCGCCGGGTAGCACTGAAGCTTTCTTT. V gene TRBV18 combines with J gene TRBJ1-1; D gene ambiguous. The CDR3 runs 14 residues. Germline lookup yields CDR1 KGHSH and CDR2 LQKENI. V gave up 0 bases and J gave up 4 bases, with 9 bases separating them.

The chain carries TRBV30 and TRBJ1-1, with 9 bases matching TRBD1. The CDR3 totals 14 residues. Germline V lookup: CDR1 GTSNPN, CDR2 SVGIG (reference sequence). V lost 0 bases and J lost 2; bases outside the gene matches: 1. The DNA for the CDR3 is TGTGCCTGGAGTGTACAGGGGGCCAACACTGAAGCTTTCTTT. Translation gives CAWSVQGANTEAFF. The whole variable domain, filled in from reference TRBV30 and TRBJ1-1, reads SQTIHQWPATLVQPVGSPLSLECTVEGTSNPNLYWYRQAAGRGLQLLFYSVGIGQISSEVPQNLSASRPQDRQFILSSKKLLLSDSGFYLCAWSVQGANTEAFFGQGTRLTVV.

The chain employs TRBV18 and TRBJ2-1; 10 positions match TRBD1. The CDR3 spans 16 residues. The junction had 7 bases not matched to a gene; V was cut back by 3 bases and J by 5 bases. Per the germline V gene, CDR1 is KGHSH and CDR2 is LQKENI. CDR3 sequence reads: CASSPSGTGVNNEQFF. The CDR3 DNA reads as TGTGCCAGCTCACCGTCCGGGACAGGGGTCAACAATGAGCAGTTCTTC. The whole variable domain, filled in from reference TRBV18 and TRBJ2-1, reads NAGVMQNPRHLVRRRGQEARLRCSPMKGHSHVYWYRQLPEEGLKFMVYLQKENIIDESGMPKERFSAEFPKEGPSILRIQQVVRGDSAAYFCASSPSGTGVNNEQFFGPGTRLTVL.

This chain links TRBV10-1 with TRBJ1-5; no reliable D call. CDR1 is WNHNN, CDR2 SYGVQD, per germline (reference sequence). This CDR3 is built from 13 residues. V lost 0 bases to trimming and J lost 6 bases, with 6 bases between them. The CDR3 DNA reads TGCGCCAGCAGTGAGTCGCGGAGTCAGCCCCAGCATTTT. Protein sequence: CASSESRSQPQHF.

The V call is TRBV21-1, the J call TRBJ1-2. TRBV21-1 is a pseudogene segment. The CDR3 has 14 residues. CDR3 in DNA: TGTGCCAGCAGCAAACCGCCGGCTAACTATGGCTACACCTTC. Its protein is CASSKPPANYGYTF.

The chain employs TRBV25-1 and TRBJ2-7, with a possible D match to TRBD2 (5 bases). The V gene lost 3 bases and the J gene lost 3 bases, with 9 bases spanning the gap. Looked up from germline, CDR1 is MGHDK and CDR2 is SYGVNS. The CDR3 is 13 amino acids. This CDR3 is CASSESGYYEQYF. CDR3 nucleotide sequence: TGTGCCAGCAGTGAGAGCGGTTACTACGAGCAGTACTTC.

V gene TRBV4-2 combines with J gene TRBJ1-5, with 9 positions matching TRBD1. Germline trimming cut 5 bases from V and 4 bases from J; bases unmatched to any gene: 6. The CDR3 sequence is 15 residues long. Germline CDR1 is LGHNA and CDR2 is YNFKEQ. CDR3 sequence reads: CASSLDRGVNQPQHF. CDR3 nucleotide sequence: TGTGCCAGCAGCTTGGACAGGGGCGTTAATCAGCCCCAGCATTTT.

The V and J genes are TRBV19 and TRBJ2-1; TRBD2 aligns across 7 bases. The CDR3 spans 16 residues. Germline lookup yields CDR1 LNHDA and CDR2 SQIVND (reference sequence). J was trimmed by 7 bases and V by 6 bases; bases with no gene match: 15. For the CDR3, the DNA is TGTGCCAGTAGGACCCTTAAGCGGGACCTTATTAATGAGCAGTTCTTC. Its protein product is CASRTLKRDLINEQFF. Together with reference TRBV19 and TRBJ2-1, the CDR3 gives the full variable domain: DGGITQSPKYLFRKEGQNVTLSCEQNLNHDAMYWYRQDPGQGLRLIYYSQIVNDFQKGDIAEGYSVSREKKESFPLTVTSAQKNPTAFYLCASRTLKRDLINEQFFGPGTRLTVL.

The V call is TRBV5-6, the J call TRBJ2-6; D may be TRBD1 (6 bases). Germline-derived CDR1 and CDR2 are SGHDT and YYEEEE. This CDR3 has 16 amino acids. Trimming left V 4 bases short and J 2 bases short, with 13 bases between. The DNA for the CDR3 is TGTGCCAGCAGCCGACGAGCAGGGGCTGGGGCCAACGTCCTGACTTTC. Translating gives CASSRRAGAGANVLTF.

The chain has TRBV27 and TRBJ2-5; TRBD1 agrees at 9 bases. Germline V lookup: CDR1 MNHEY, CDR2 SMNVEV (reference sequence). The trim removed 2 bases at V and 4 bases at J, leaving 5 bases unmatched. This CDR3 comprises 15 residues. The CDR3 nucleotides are TGTGCCAGCAGTTTAGGGACAGGGAGAGGAGAGACCCAGTACTTC. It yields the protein CASSLGTGRGETQYF.

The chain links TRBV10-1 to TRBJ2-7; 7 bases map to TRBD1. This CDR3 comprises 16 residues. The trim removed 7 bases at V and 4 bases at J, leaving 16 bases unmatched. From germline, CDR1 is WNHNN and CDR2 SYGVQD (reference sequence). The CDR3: CASIARTGIRVYEQYF. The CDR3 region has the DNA TGCGCCAGCATCGCAAGGACAGGTATAAGGGTATACGAGCAGTACTTC.

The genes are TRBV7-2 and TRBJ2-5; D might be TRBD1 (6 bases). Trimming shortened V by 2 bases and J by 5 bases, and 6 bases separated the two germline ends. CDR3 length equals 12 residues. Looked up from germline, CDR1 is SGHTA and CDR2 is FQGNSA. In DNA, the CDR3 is TGTGCCAGCAGCTTAAGGGGGGAGACCCAGTACTTC. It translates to CASSLRGETQYF.

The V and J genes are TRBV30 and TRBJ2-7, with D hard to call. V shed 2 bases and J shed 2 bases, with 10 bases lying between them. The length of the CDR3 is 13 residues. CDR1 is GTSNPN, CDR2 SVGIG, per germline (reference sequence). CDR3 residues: CAWSLLGPYEQYF. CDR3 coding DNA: TGTGCCTGGAGTCTACTGGGCCCCTACGAGCAGTACTTC.

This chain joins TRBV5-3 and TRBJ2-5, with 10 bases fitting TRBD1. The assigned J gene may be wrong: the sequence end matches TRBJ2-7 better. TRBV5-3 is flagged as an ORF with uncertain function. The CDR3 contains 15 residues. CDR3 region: CARSFQGTGAYEQYF. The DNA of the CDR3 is TGTGCCAGAAGCTTTCAAGGGACAGGGGCCTACGAGCAGTACTTC.

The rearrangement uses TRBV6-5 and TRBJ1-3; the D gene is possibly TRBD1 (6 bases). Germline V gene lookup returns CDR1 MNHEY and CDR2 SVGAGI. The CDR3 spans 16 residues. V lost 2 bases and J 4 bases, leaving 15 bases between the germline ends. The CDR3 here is CASSYRRMGAGNTIYF. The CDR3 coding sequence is TGTGCCAGCAGTTACCGCCGCATGGGGGCCGGAAACACCATATATTTT.

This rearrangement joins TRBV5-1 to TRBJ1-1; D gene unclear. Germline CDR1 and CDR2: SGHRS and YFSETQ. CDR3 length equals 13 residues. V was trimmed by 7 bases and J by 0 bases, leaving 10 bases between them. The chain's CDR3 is CASRATLNTEAFF. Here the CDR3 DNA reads TGCGCCAGCCGAGCGACCCTGAACACTGAAGCTTTCTTT. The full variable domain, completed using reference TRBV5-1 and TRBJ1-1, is KAGVTQTPRYLIKTRGQQVTLSCSPISGHRSVSWYQQTPGQGLQFLFEYFSETQRNKGNFPGRFSGRQFSNSRSEMNVSTLELGDSALYLCASRATLNTEAFFGQGTRLTVV.

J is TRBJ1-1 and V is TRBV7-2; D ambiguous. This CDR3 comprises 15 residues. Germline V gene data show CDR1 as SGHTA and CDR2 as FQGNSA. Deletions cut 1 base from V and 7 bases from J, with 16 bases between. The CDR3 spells CASSLVVGVPDEAFF. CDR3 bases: TGTGCCAGCAGCTTAGTGGTGGGAGTTCCCGATGAAGCTTTCTTT.

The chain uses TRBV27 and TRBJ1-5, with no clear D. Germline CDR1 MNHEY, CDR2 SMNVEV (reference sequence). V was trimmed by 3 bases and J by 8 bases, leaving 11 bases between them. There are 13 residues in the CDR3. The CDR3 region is CASSLTRREPQHF. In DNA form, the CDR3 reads TGTGCCAGCAGTTTGACACGGCGGGAGCCCCAGCATTTT.

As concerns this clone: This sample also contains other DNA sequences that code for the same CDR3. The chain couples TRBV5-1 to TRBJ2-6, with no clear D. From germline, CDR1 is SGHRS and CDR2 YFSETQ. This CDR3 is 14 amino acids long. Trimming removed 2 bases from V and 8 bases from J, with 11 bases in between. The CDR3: CASSFEVQPNVLTF. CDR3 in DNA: TGCGCCAGCAGCTTTGAGGTGCAGCCCAACGTCCTGACTTTC. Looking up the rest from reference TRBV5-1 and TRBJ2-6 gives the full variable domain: KAGVTQTPRYLIKTRGQQVTLSCSPISGHRSVSWYQQTPGQGLQFLFEYFSETQRNKGNFPGRFSGRQFSNSRSEMNVSTLELGDSALYLCASSFEVQPNVLTFGAGSRLTVL.